The clone carrying this T cell receptor (beta chain) came up many times. Its antigen is not identified. Germline-derived CDR1 and CDR2 are MDHEN and SYDVKM. Trimming pared 4 bases from V and 5 bases from J, leaving 14 bases between. The CDR3 loop spans 14 amino acids. Authors of the study amplified TCR beta CDR3 regions from RNA transcripts. An initial round of RT-PCR targeting the TCR CDR3 relied on the HTBI primer set. TCRdb ran MiXCR on the multiplex PCR reads and lists one entry per CDR3 protein. In the table there are hundreds of thousands of distinct CDR3 sequences, around a fifth of which are singletons. The sample is drawn from a study of T cells in Graves' hyperthyroidism and ophthalmopathy. Regarding the study as a whole: Ophthalmopathy got predicted by the model a median 6.5 months before its onset. The majority of expanded thyroid clonotypes above 0.001 also appeared in blood.

Enrolled ophthalmopathy patients presented with a Clinical Activity Score of at least 3, a NOSPECS grade of at least 4, and disease duration under 3 months. Researchers barred patients who had uncontrolled infection, other autoimmune disease, pregnancy or lactation. The chain recombines TRBV28 with TRBJ1-1; a possible D gene is TRBD1 (6 bases). The sequencing input was blood. The sequence came from a man aged 45-65 years with Graves' ophthalmopathy. The CDR3 DNA reads TGTGCCAGCAGTTACCAGGGAGGGGGGACTGAAGCTTTCTTT. Residues: CASSYQGGGTEAFF.